One and the same sample provided the 3 T cell receptor beta chains below, sequenced in a study of T-cell reconstitution after alpha-beta-depleted transplantation in children. Unique molecular identifiers were incorporated during preparation of the TCRbeta library. TCRdb reprocessed the PCR reads with MiXCR, giving one entry per CDR3 protein. The table records hundreds of thousands of distinct CDR3 sequences, around 17% of them present only once. The material sequenced was PBMCs from the stem cell graft donor, taken from the stem cell graft. Receptors originate from a human donor who donated a stem cell graft to a child with acute myeloid leukemia.

The V gene is TRBV5-1, the J gene TRBJ1-1; 7 bases fit TRBD1. V lost 0 bases, J lost 1 base, and 3 bases stayed unmatched. There are 15 residues in the CDR3. CDR1 SGHRS and CDR2 YFSETQ come from the germline V gene. In DNA, the CDR3 is TGCGCCAGCAGCTTGGGACAGGGCCCGAACACTGAAGCTTTCTTT. It yields the protein CASSLGQGPNTEAFF.

This clonotype was recorded many times. V is TRBV6-1 and J is TRBJ1-5, with D maybe TRBD1 (6 bases). Germline CDR1 is MNHNS and CDR2 is SASEGT. V lost 6 bases and J 2 bases, leaving 11 bases between the germline ends. The CDR3 has 14 residues. The CDR3, as DNA: TGTGCCAGCAGCCCAACAGGGCGCAATCAGCCCCAGCATTTT. Residues: CASSPTGRNQPQHF.

Only a few counts were recorded for this clonotype. CDR3 in DNA: TGTGCCAGCAGGGGGGTCGGGCAGCCCCAGCATTTT. Its protein is CASRGVGQPQHF. The rearrangement joins TRBV12-3 or TRBV12-4 to TRBJ1-5; D possibly corresponds to TRBD1 (5 bases). The CDR3 is made up of 12 amino acids. Trimming removed 6 bases from V and 7 bases from J, with 10 bases in between.